Below, 23 T cell receptor beta chains from the same sample are listed, as sequenced in a study of T cells in Graves' hyperthyroidism and ophthalmopathy. There were TCR beta CDR3 regions amplified from RNA transcripts. First-round RT-PCR with HTBI primers amplified the TCR CDR3 region. TCRdb re-called the multiplex PCR reads with MiXCR, one entry per CDR3 protein. The sample includes nearly 750,000 distinct CDR3 sequences, 35% of them seen just once. Sequenced input: blood. Source of these receptors: a woman aged 40 to 50 with Graves' hyperthyroidism.

This clonotype showed up many times. The CDR3 protein is CASSPYYNSPLHF. In DNA form, the CDR3 reads TGTGCCAGCAGCCCGTACTATAATTCACCCCTCCACTTT. V usage is TRBV7-2 and J usage is TRBJ1-6; no clear D. The V gene's germline CDR1 is SGHTA and CDR2 FQGNSA. CDR3 length: 13 residues. The ends were cut back, 5 bases at V and 3 bases at J, with 5 bases in the middle. Full variable domain (outside the CDR3, taken from reference TRBV7-2 and TRBJ1-6): GAGVSQSPSNKVTEKGKDVELRCDPISGHTALYWYRQSLGQGLEFLIYFQGNSAPDKSGLPSDRFSAERTGGSVSTLTIQRTQQEDSAVYLCASSPYYNSPLHFGNGTRLTVT.

The CDR3 sequence is CASSLHVVYTEAFF. The CDR3 nucleotides read TGTGCCAGCAGTTTACATGTTGTGTACACTGAAGCTTTCTTT. The chain recombines TRBV12-3 or TRBV12-4 with TRBJ1-1; D is undetermined. The CDR3 covers 14 residues. V dropped 2 bases and J dropped 3 bases, with 10 bases sitting between them.

This clonotype was seen a few times. This chain uses TRBV5-1 with TRBJ1-5; 9 bases fit TRBD1. Per the germline V gene, CDR1 is SGHRS and CDR2 is YFSETQ. CDR3 size: 15 residues. V lost 0 bases, J lost 9 bases, and 7 bases stayed unmatched. The chain's CDR3 is CASSLDGTGSRPQHF. The DNA of the CDR3 is TGCGCCAGCAGCTTGGACGGGACAGGGAGTCGGCCCCAGCATTTT.

Here the CDR3 reads CSVTPSGRAYEQYF. The CDR3 DNA follows: TGCAGCGTTACCCCTAGCGGGAGGGCCTACGAGCAGTACTTC. The gene calls are TRBV29-1 and TRBJ2-7; TRBD2 matches at 12 bases. With V trimmed by 5 bases and J by 2 bases, 4 bases remained unmatched. Germline V lookup: CDR1 SQVTM, CDR2 ANQGSEA. The CDR3 loop spans 14 amino acids.

This clonotype was picked up a small number of times. The J gene is TRBJ1-1, the V gene TRBV4-3; D is undetermined. This CDR3 contains 15 residues. Trimming pared 4 bases from V and 3 bases from J, leaving 15 bases between. The germline CDR1 and CDR2 sequences are LGHNA and YSLEER. The CDR3 reads CASSRNRRGDTEAFF. Here the CDR3 DNA reads TGCGCCAGCAGCCGAAACCGGCGGGGAGACACTGAAGCTTTCTTT.

There are many counts of this clonotype. The chain recombines TRBV19 with TRBJ1-6; D possibly corresponds to TRBD1 (6 bases). This CDR3 is 15 amino acids long. V lost 8 bases and J lost 0, with 11 bases in between. CDR1 is LNHDA, CDR2 SQIVND, per germline (reference sequence). The CDR3 bases are TGTGCCAGTCAACAGGGAAGCTCCTATAATTCACCCCTCCACTTT. It specifies CASQQGSSYNSPLHF.

As to this clonotype: A much larger clone is a single base away; this may be a read error. The rearrangement joins TRBV6-1 to TRBJ1-2; TRBD1 matches at 7 bases. Germline V lookup: CDR1 MNHNS, CDR2 SASEGT. The ends lost 6 bases at V and 4 bases at J; junction bases unmatched: 5. This CDR3 spans 13 amino acids. Written as DNA, the CDR3 is TGTGCCAGCAGACCAACAGGGGCCTATGGCTACACCTTC. Translation gives CASRPTGAYGYTF.

Regarding this clonotype: The junction does not match germline at one end; this may be a read error. The chain is built from TRBV13 and TRBJ1-1; D is unresolved. CDR1 is PRHDT and CDR2 is FYEKMQ in the germline V gene (reference sequence). This CDR3 spans 13 amino acids. The CDR3 loop reads CAGSQAGNTEAFF. CDR3 nucleotide sequence: TGTGCCGGCAGCCAGGCAGGGAACACTGAAGCTTTCTTT.

This clonotype occurred a few times. V gene TRBV7-9 combines with J gene TRBJ1-3, with D maybe TRBD1 (5 bases). Trimming left V 5 bases short and J 9 bases short, with 17 bases between. Germline V gene sequence: CDR1 SEHNR, CDR2 FQNEAQ (reference sequence). This CDR3 has 14 amino acids. The CDR3 DNA reads as TGTGCCAGCAGCGAAGGGGACCTCCCGGTCACCATATATTTT. This sequence encodes CASSEGDLPVTIYF.

The genes are TRBV7-2 and TRBJ2-3, with 12 bases matching TRBD2. The V gene end was trimmed by 5 bases and the J gene end by 5 bases; junction bases not matched to a gene: 2. The V gene's germline CDR1 is SGHTA and CDR2 FQGNSA. The CDR3 contains 14 residues. The CDR3 is CASSGTSGLDTQYF. CDR3 DNA sequence: TGTGCCAGCAGCGGGACTAGCGGGCTAGATACGCAGTATTTT. The entire variable domain, with the rest obtained from reference TRBV7-2 and TRBJ2-3, is as follows: GAGVSQSPSNKVTEKGKDVELRCDPISGHTALYWYRQSLGQGLEFLIYFQGNSAPDKSGLPSDRFSAERTGGSVSTLTIQRTQQEDSAVYLCASSGTSGLDTQYFGPGTRLTVL.

This clonotype occurred many times. The J gene is TRBJ2-2, the V gene TRBV10-3; D is unresolved. Trimming removed 7 bases from V and 2 bases from J, with 8 bases in between. Looked up from germline, CDR1 is ENHRY and CDR2 is SYGVKD. The CDR3 covers 13 residues. Here the CDR3 reads CAITGSNTGELFF. The CDR3 nucleotides are TGTGCCATCACCGGATCTAACACCGGGGAGCTGTTTTTT.

This clonotype was counted many times. The chain employs TRBV7-9 and TRBJ1-2, with D unclear. V lost 2 bases to trimming and J lost 3 bases, with 4 bases between them. The germline CDR1 and CDR2 sequences are SEHNR and FQNEAQ (reference sequence). CDR3 length: 12 residues. CDR3 nucleotide sequence: TGTGCCAGCAGCTTACAGGACTATGGCTACACCTTC. This translates into CASSLQDYGYTF.

This clonotype was observed a handful of times. The chain uses TRBV7-9 and TRBJ2-2; 8 bases map to TRBD2. CDR3 length: 21 residues. Germline loops: CDR1 SEHNR, CDR2 FQNEAQ (reference sequence). The trim removed 3 bases at V and 6 bases at J, leaving 24 bases unmatched. The CDR3 DNA is TGTGCCAGCAGCTTCTCGCCACTACAGGGAACGCGGGAGGATTTGGCCGGGGAGCTGTTTTTT. It translates to CASSFSPLQGTREDLAGELFF.

The genes are TRBV6-1 and TRBJ2-7, with D perhaps matching TRBD2 (7 bases). This CDR3 has 15 residues. The germline V gene has CDR1 MNHNS and CDR2 SASEGT. The V end lost 6 bases, the J end lost 3 bases, and 18 bases lay between the germline ends. The DNA of the CDR3 is TGTGCCAGCAGCTTTTCCGGGGGCGGGGGCTACGAGCAGTACTTC. It specifies CASSFSGGGGYEQYF.

The chain employs TRBV12-5 and TRBJ2-5; 7 bases fit TRBD2. The CDR3 totals 16 residues. With V trimmed by 0 bases and J by 4 bases, 8 bases remained unmatched. Germline V gives CDR1 LGHNT, CDR2 FRNRAP. The CDR3 DNA reads TGTGCTAGTGGTTTGGTACGGGGGGACTATTTAGAGACCCAGTACTTC. This encodes CASGLVRGDYLETQYF.

This clonotype appeared many times. This rearrangement joins TRBV9 to TRBJ2-5, with 7 bases that match TRBD1. The CDR3 extends over 15 amino acids. The J segment lost 0 bases and the V segment lost 0 bases, leaving 2 bases of the junction unmatched. Germline V gene data show CDR1 as SGDLS and CDR2 as YYNGEE. The CDR3 coding sequence is TGTGCCAGCAGCGTAGCTACAGGGGACCAAGAGACCCAGTACTTC. The encoded protein is CASSVATGDQETQYF.

This chain joins TRBV4-3 and TRBJ2-5; D is uncertain. Germline-derived CDR1 and CDR2 are LGHNA and YSLEER. This CDR3 is 15 amino acids long. With 0 bases removed from V and 1 base from J, the gap between germline ends came to 9 bases. CDR3 nucleotides: TGCGCCAGCAGCCAAGATTTATCGGGCCAAGAGACCCAGTACTTC. This translates into CASSQDLSGQETQYF.

This clonotype was observed a handful of times. The chain has TRBV5-8 and TRBJ2-7; 10 positions match TRBD2. Germline assignment: CDR1 SGHTS and CDR2 YDEGEE. Trimming took 10 bases from V and 6 from J; bases not matched to a gene: 13. The CDR3 is made up of 14 amino acids. CDR3: CAWRIGTSVREQYF. The CDR3 DNA is TGTGCCTGGAGAATCGGGACTAGCGTCCGCGAGCAGTACTTC.

This clonotype was recorded at least ten times. J is TRBJ1-5 and V is TRBV24-1; the D is unclear. The CDR3 consists of 15 residues. Trimming pared 1 base from V and 1 base from J, leaving 7 bases between. CDR1 is KGHDR, CDR2 SFDVKD, per germline. This CDR3 reads CATSDFSQSNQPQHF. The DNA for the CDR3 is TGTGCCACCAGTGATTTCTCCCAGAGCAATCAGCCCCAGCATTTT.

This clonotype was seen repeatedly, ten times or more. The chain joins TRBV5-8 to TRBJ1-6, with D uncertain. Germline V gene lookup returns CDR1 SGHTS and CDR2 YDEGEE. V gave up 1 base and J gave up 3 bases, with 8 bases separating them. The CDR3 runs 15 residues. The CDR3 coding sequence is TGTGCCAGCAGCTTGCGGGGTCTCTATAATTCACCCCTCCACTTT. It codes for CASSLRGLYNSPLHF. Combining the CDR3 with reference TRBV5-8 and TRBJ1-6 gives the whole variable domain EAGVTQSPTHLIKTRGQQATLRCSPISGHTSVYWYQQALGLGLQFLLWYDEGEERNRGNFPPRFSGRQFPNYSSELNVNALELEDSALYLCASSLRGLYNSPLHFGNGTRLTVT.

This clonotype was counted a few times. This chain joins TRBV14 and TRBJ2-5; a weak D match, TRBD2 (5 bases). CDR3 length: 17 residues. Germline CDR1 SGHDN, CDR2 FVKESK. V was cut by 1 base and J by 5 bases, with 20 bases left in between. The CDR3 region has the DNA TGTGCCAGCAGCCAAGTTACCTTAGTGAGGGATTGGGAGACCCAGTACTTC. The encoded protein is CASSQVTLVRDWETQYF.

A word on this clonotype: At one boundary the junction diverges from the germline segment, which might be a read error. This rearrangement joins TRBV5-1 to TRBJ1-2; tentatively, D is TRBD1 (6 bases). The CDR3 length is 14 residues. CDR1 and CDR2 from the germline V gene are SGHRS and YFSETQ. Written as DNA, the CDR3 is TGTGCCAGCAGCCCGAGGGGGGGGGGCCATGGCTACACCTTC. It is translated as CASSPRGGGHGYTF. The variable domain in full, completed from reference TRBV5-1 and TRBJ1-2, reads KAGVTQTPRYLIKTRGQQVTLSCSPISGHRSVSWYQQTPGQGLQFLFEYFSETQRNKGNFPGRFSGRQFSNSRSEMNVSTLELGDSALYLCASSPRGGGHGYTFGSGTRLTVV.

This chain joins TRBV4-1 and TRBJ1-3; a possible D gene is TRBD1 (6 bases). This CDR3 region has 16 residues. The germline V gene has CDR1 MGHRA and CDR2 YSYEKL. V was trimmed by 1 base and J by 2 bases, leaving 12 bases between them. The CDR3 protein is CASSQVGGLTGNTIYF. As DNA, the CDR3 is TGCGCCAGCAGCCAAGTGGGGGGCTTGACTGGAAACACCATATATTTT.